A selection of T cell receptor beta chains follows, all from one sample in a study of shared clonotypes between healthy human individuals. Measured with immunoSEQ multiplex PCR; TCRdb has only the in-frame clones, and not every one. Of about 1.5 million clones listed, 98% are singletons. The sample comprised naive CD4+ T cells sorted from blood. All receptors come from a man aged 30 to 45 in good health. Both conserved end residues are part of each CDR3. The D gene is left open where the match is weak. Rows give clone size only sometimes, using once, few, many, or a class for an expanded clone.

>-|once|TRBJ1-1|TRBV5-1
CASSLDTFRNTEAFF
TGCGCCAGCAGCCTTGACACCTTTAGGAACACTGAAGCTTTCTTT
>-|-|TRBJ2-2|TRBV6-6
CASSYSGGELFF
TGTGCCAGCAGTTACTCTGGCGGGGAGCTGTTTTTT
>-|-|TRBJ1-5|TRBV18
CASSPDNNQPQHF
TGTGCCAGCTCACCAGATAACAATCAGCCCCAGCATTTT
>-|once|TRBJ2-5|TRBV28
CASSLASSPFKRESEETQYF
TGTGCCAGCAGTTTAGCATCATCCCCGTTCAAAAGGGAAAGCGAAGAGACCCAGTACTTC
>-|-|TRBJ2-5|TRBV7-7
CASSPGLTVETQYF
TGTGCCAGCAGCCCGGGACTTACAGTCGAGACCCAGTACTTC
>TRBD1|-|TRBJ2-2|TRBV19
CASSQTGPAGELFF
TGTGCCAGTAGCCAGACAGGGCCCGCCGGGGAGCTGTTTTTT
>-|-|TRBJ1-5|TRBV5-1
CASSSGQTHLGNQPQHF
TGCGCCAGCAGCTCCGGACAGACCCACCTTGGCAATCAGCCCCAGCATTTT
>-|-|TRBJ1-4|TRBV30
CAWSPPSVNEKLFF
TGTGCCTGGAGTCCTCCGTCCGTAAATGAAAAACTGTTTTTT
>TRBD2|-|TRBJ2-7|TRBV5-8
CASSPFGTSGYEQYF
TGTGCCAGCAGCCCTTTCGGGACTAGCGGCTACGAGCAGTACTTC
>-|-|TRBJ2-1|TRBV5-1
CASSLGGPGNEQFF
TGCGCCAGCAGCTTGGGGGGGCCTGGCAATGAGCAGTTCTTC
>-|-|TRBJ2-1|TRBV29-1
CSVARSYNEQFF
TGCAGCGTTGCTAGGAGCTACAATGAGCAGTTCTTC
>TRBD2|-|TRBJ2-1|TRBV5-5
CASSPGLAGGFNEQFF
TGTGCCAGCAGCCCGGGACTAGCGGGTGGATTCAATGAGCAGTTCTTC
>-|-|TRBJ2-7|TRBV5-1
CASSLVQWNEQYF
TGCGCCAGCAGCTTGGTACAATGGAACGAGCAGTACTTC
>-|-|TRBJ1-5|TRBV7-8
CASSLNAGGNQPQHF
TGTGCCAGCAGCCTAAACGCAGGAGGCAATCAGCCCCAGCATTTT
>TRBD2|-|TRBJ2-7|TRBV13
CASSTPTSGSYEQYF
TGTGCCAGCAGCACACCGACTAGCGGGAGCTACGAGCAGTACTTC
>TRBD2|-|TRBJ2-2|TRBV2
CATRRLAGETGELFF
TGTGCCACCAGGCGACTAGCGGGAGAAACCGGGGAGCTGTTTTTT
>-|-|TRBJ2-7|TRBV7-2
CASSFNSYEQYF
TGTGCCAGCAGCTTTAACTCCTACGAGCAGTACTTC
>-|-|TRBJ2-5|TRBV7-3
CASSLSREETQYF
TGTGCCAGCAGCTTATCACGGGAAGAGACCCAGTACTTC
>TRBD1|-|TRBJ1-5|TRBV30
CAWSASGTGFRQPQHF
TGTGCCTGGAGTGCTTCCGGGACAGGGTTTCGTCAGCCCCAGCATTTT
>-|-|TRBJ2-3|TRBV4-2
CASSLASATDTQYF
TGTGCCAGCAGCCTGGCCTCGGCCACAGATACGCAGTATTTT
>-|-|TRBJ2-7|TRBV7-8
CASSLETPKGLYEQYF
TGTGCCAGCAGCTTAGAGACACCCAAGGGCCTCTACGAGCAGTACTTC
>-|-|TRBJ1-5|TRBV6-1
CASIDVGANQPQHF
TGTGCCAGCATTGACGTGGGGGCGAATCAGCCCCAGCATTTT
>-|-|TRBJ1-1|TRBV27
CASPQVDSTEAFF
TGTGCCAGTCCTCAAGTAGACAGCACTGAAGCTTTCTTT
>-|-|TRBJ1-1|TRBV7-7
CASSRTVNTEAFF
TGTGCCAGCAGCAGGACAGTTAACACTGAAGCTTTCTTT
>-|-|TRBJ2-3|TRBV29-1
CSLTGLHTDTQYF
TGCAGCCTTACGGGACTCCACACAGATACGCAGTATTTT
>TRBD2|-|TRBJ2-1|TRBV18
CASSPLGTSGSEQFF
TGTGCCAGCTCACCACTTGGGACTAGCGGGAGTGAGCAGTTCTTC
>TRBD2|-|TRBJ2-3|TRBV10-3
CAISLTSGSTDTQYF
TGTGCCATCAGCCTGACTAGCGGGAGCACAGATACGCAGTATTTT
>TRBD2|-|TRBJ2-7|TRBV19
CASSIHRGLAGASEQYF
TGTGCCAGTAGTATCCACCGGGGACTAGCGGGAGCGTCGGAGCAGTACTTC
>-|-|TRBJ2-1|TRBV28
CASSYGNNEQFF
TGTGCCAGCAGTTATGGGAACAATGAGCAGTTCTTC
>-|-|TRBJ1-5|TRBV28
CASSLFAGKGGPQHF
TGTGCCAGCAGTTTATTTGCAGGGAAGGGTGGGCCCCAGCATTTT
>-|-|TRBJ2-1|TRBV25-1
CASRDTIPYNEQFF
TGTGCCAGCAGGGATACAATCCCCTACAATGAGCAGTTCTTC
>-|-|TRBJ1-1|TRBV7-9
CASIFSSRVGYTEAFF
TGTGCCAGCATCTTTTCTTCCAGGGTTGGGTACACTGAAGCTTTCTTT
>-|once|TRBJ2-5|TRBV2
CASTSQETQYF
TGTGCCAGCACCTCACAAGAGACCCAGTACTTC
>-|-|TRBJ1-1|TRBV5-1
CASSLGGGRMNTEAFF
TGCGCCAGCAGCTTGGGCGGAGGCCGAATGAACACTGAAGCTTTCTTT
>-|-|TRBJ2-3|TRBV9
CASSVVDFRDTQYF
TGTGCCAGCAGCGTAGTGGACTTTAGGGATACGCAGTATTTT
>-|few|TRBJ1-1|TRBV5-5
CASSLVHSEAFF
TGTGCCAGCAGCTTGGTCCACTCTGAAGCTTTCTTT
>TRBD1|-|TRBJ2-7|TRBV5-1
CASNPDRGPYEQYF
TGCGCCAGCAACCCGGACAGGGGGCCCTACGAGCAGTACTTC
>-|-|TRBJ1-5|TRBV2
CASSEAQPQHF
TGTGCCAGCAGTGAGGCACAGCCCCAGCATTTT
>-|-|TRBJ2-5|TRBV29-1
CSALGTSQYF
TGCAGCGCCCTCGGGACCTCCCAGTACTTC
>-|-|TRBJ1-1|TRBV5-4
CASSSVLFTEAFF
TGTGCCAGCAGCTCGGTCTTGTTCACTGAAGCTTTCTTT
>-|-|TRBJ2-5|TRBV4-3
CASSQDVETQYF
TGCGCCAGCAGCCAGGACGTAGAGACCCAGTACTTC
>-|-|TRBJ2-1|TRBV27
CASSGSRDSDGEQFF
TGTGCCAGCAGTGGAAGCCGGGACTCTGATGGTGAGCAGTTCTTC
>-|-|TRBJ1-4|TRBV6-1
CASSDLGEKLFF
TGTGCCAGCAGTGATCTAGGGGAAAAACTGTTTTTT
>-|once|TRBJ1-1|TRBV6-5
CASSYGATEAFF
TGTGCCAGCAGTTACGGGGCCACTGAAGCTTTCTTT
>TRBD2|once|TRBJ2-3|TRBV5-4
CASSRIAGGLDTQYF
TGTGCCAGCAGTCGAATAGCGGGAGGGCTGGATACGCAGTATTTT
>-|-|TRBJ2-6|TRBV2
CASSVRALSGANVLTF
TGTGCCAGCAGTGTCAGGGCCCTCTCTGGGGCCAACGTCCTGACTTTC
>-|-|TRBJ2-5|TRBV18
CASSNGLIETQYF
TGTGCCAGCTCAAACGGACTAATTGAGACCCAGTACTTC
>-|-|TRBJ2-1|TRBV11-2
CASSLEGSYNEQFF
TGTGCCAGCAGCTTGGAGGGCTCCTACAATGAGCAGTTCTTC
>-|-|TRBJ2-1|TRBV25-1
CASSGADPKRNEQFF
TGTGCCAGCAGTGGTGCGGACCCAAAACGCAATGAGCAGTTCTTC
>TRBD2|-|TRBJ2-2|TRBV5-1
CASYLVGLAGNTGELFF
TGCGCCAGCTACCTCGTCGGACTAGCGGGGAACACCGGGGAGCTGTTTTTT
>-|-|TRBJ1-2|TRBV9
CASSVHGGQRAGGYTF
TGTGCCAGCAGCGTACATGGGGGGCAACGAGCAGGTGGCTACACCTTC
>-|-|TRBJ2-1|TRBV10-1
CASSDLQGSSSYNEQFF
TGCGCCAGCAGTGACCTTCAGGGTTCGAGCTCCTACAATGAGCAGTTCTTC
>-|-|TRBJ1-3|TRBV6-5
CASSYGGSGNTIYF
TGTGCCAGCAGTTACGGCGGCTCTGGAAACACCATATATTTT
>-|-|TRBJ2-7|TRBV10-1
CASSESVGNYEQYF
TGCGCCAGCAGTGAGTCCGTGGGAAACTACGAGCAGTACTTC
>-|-|TRBJ2-3|TRBV7-8
CASSLARSTDTQYF
TGTGCCAGCAGCTTAGCGCGGAGCACAGATACGCAGTATTTT
>TRBD1|-|TRBJ2-3|TRBV6-1
CASLAGTATDTQYF
TGTGCCTCGTTAGCCGGGACAGCCACAGATACGCAGTATTTT
>-|-|TRBJ2-7|TRBV6-1
CASSQTSGALYEQYF
TGTGCCAGCAGTCAAACCTCAGGGGCCCTATACGAGCAGTACTTC
>-|-|TRBJ2-1|TRBV29-1
CSVDKNGLTEQFF
TGCAGCGTTGATAAGAACGGACTGACAGAGCAGTTCTTC